Only a few counts were recorded for the clone carrying this TCR beta chain. Its specificity is unknown. V was clipped by 4 bases and J by 5 bases, with 5 bases between them. Per germline, CDR1 SNHLY and CDR2 FYNNEI. The CDR3 is made up of 11 amino acids. After isolation, RNA underwent reverse transcription to generate cDNA as the sequencing template. Method: immunoSEQ multiplex PCR; TCRdb's copy keeps in-frame clones and lacks some. The table lists about 140,000 clones, around 58% of them singletons. This record comes from a study of CD8+ T cells in alopecia areata. Study-level results: Unlike in mice, where it was clearer, TCR sharing across patients was less clear, possibly HLA-related. Lesional scalp displayed greater clonality than normal scalp, most notably in alopecia totalis/universalis.

This sample comprised CD4+ T cells sorted from blood, obtained at week 0. The sequence was collected from a human donor with alopecia areata. The J gene is TRBJ2-5, the V gene TRBV2; D is unresolved. The CDR3 DNA reads as TGTGCCAGCAGTGGAGTTGAGACCCAGTACTTC. Protein product: CASSGVETQYF. Using reference TRBV2 and TRBJ2-5 for the parts outside the CDR3, the full variable domain is EPEVTQTPSHQVTQMGQEVILRCVPISNHLYFYWYRQILGQKVEFLVSFYNNEISEKSEIFDDQFSVERPDGSNFTLKIRSTKLEDSAMYFCASSGVETQYFGPGTRLLVL.